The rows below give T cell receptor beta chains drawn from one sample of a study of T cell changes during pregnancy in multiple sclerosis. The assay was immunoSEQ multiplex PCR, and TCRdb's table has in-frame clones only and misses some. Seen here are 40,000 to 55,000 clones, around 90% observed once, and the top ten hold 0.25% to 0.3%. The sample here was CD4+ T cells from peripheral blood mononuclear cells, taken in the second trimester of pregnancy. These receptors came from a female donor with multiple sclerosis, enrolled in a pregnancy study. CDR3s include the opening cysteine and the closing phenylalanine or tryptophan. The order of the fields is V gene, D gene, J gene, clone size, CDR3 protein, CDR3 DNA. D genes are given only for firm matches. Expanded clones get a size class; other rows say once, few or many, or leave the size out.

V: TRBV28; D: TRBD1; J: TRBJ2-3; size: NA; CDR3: CASSSTGQGGDTQYF; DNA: TGTGCCAGCAGTTCAACCGGACAGGGGGGGGATACGCAGTATTTT
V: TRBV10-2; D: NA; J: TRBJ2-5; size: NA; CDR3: CASTPGSLETQYF; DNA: TGCGCCAGCACCCCAGGCTCGTTGGAGACCCAGTACTTC
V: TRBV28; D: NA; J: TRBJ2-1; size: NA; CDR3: CASSLSGVDEQFF; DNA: TGTGCCAGCAGTTTGTCAGGGGTCGATGAGCAGTTCTTC
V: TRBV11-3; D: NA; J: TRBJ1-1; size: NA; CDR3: CASSLDSLEGEAFF; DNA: TGTGCCAGCAGCTTAGACTCCCTGGAGGGTGAAGCTTTCTTT
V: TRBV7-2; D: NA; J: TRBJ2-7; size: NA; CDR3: CASGFGGPTYEQYF; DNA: TGTGCCAGCGGGTTCGGGGGTCCTACCTACGAGCAGTACTTC
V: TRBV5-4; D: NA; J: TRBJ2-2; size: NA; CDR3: CASSSIQANTGELFF; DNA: TGTGCCAGCAGCTCAATACAAGCGAACACCGGGGAGCTGTTTTTT
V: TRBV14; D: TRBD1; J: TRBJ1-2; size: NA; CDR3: CASSQEYPGQGAYGYTF; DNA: TGTGCCAGCAGCCAAGAATACCCCGGACAGGGGGCTTATGGCTACACCTTC
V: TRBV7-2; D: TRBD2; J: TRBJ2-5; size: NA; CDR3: CASSSGLAGRGETQYF; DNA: TGTGCCAGCAGCTCGGGACTAGCGGGGAGGGGTGAGACCCAGTACTTC
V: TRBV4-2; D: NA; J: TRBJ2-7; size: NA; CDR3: CASSHRGADYEQYF; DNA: TGTGCCAGCAGCCACAGGGGGGCCGACTACGAGCAGTACTTC
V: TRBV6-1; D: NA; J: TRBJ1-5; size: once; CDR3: CVTSGGRGNQPQHF; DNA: TGCGTCACGAGCGGGGGCCGGGGCAATCAGCCCCAGCATTTT
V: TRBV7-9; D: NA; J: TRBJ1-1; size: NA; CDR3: CASSPQDTGFNTEAFF; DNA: TGTGCCAGCAGCCCACAAGATACAGGGTTCAACACTGAAGCTTTCTTT
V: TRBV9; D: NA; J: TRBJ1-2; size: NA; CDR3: CASSVGINYGYTF; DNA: TGTGCCAGCAGCGTAGGTATTAACTATGGCTACACCTTC
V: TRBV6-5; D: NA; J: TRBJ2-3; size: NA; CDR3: CAEEGVSTDTQYF; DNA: TGTGCCGAAGAAGGGGTTAGCACAGATACGCAGTATTTT
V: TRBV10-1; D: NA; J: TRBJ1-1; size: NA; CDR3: CASSAAGNTEAFF; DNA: TGCGCCAGCAGTGCGGCAGGGAACACTGAAGCTTTCTTT
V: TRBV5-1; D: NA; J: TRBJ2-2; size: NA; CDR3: CASSRTLTGELFF; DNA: TGCGCCAGCAGCCGAACTTTGACCGGGGAGCTGTTTTTT
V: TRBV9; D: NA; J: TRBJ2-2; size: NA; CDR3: CASSRLIGELFF; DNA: TGTGCCAGCAGCCGTTTAATCGGGGAGCTGTTTTTT
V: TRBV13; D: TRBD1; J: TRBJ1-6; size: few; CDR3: CASNRQGPYNSPLHF; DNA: TGTGCCAGCAACCGACAGGGCCCCTATAATTCACCCCTCCACTTT